A selection of T cell receptor beta chains follows, all from one sample in a study of identical twins. TCRdb reprocessed the 5' RACE reads with MiXCR, giving one entry per CDR3 protein. The sample yields about 200,000 distinct CDR3 sequences, over 5% seen once. These same records also appear under a second study, on T cells expressing NK-cell markers.

Source material: CD8+ T cells sorted from blood. All receptors come from a young woman in good health. The CDR3 runs from the conserved cysteine through the conserved F or W. A D gene is named only where the DNA matches it firmly. The size field is filled for only some rows; it gives once, few, many or a size class.

TRBV20-1	NA	TRBJ2-7	NA	CSAREWTESSYEQYF	TGCAGTGCTAGAGAGTGGACCGAAAGCTCCTACGAGCAGTACTTC
TRBV7-9	many	TRBJ1-2	NA	CASSHDPRSESF	TGTGCCAGCAGCCATGACCCTAGGAGCGAGTCCTTC
TRBV15	NA	TRBJ2-1	TRBD2	CATSTERGYNEQFF	TGTGCCACCAGCACAGAGCGGGGATACAATGAGCAGTTCTTC
TRBV5-1	many	TRBJ2-7	NA	CASSHRGPPIEQYF	TGCGCCAGCAGCCACCGGGGACCGCCTATTGAGCAGTACTTC
TRBV9	many	TRBJ2-3	TRBD1	CASSVEGASTDTQYF	TGTGCCAGCAGCGTAGAGGGGGCAAGCACAGATACGCAGTATTTT
TRBV5-6	few	TRBJ2-1	NA	CASSLGRSNEQFF	TGTGCCAGCAGCTTGGGTCGGAGCAATGAGCAGTTCTTC
TRBV6-5	NA	TRBJ2-3	TRBD2	CASSYRSGGTDTQYF	TGTGCCAGCAGTTACCGGAGCGGGGGAACAGATACGCAGTATTTT
TRBV29-1	NA	TRBJ2-3	TRBD2	CSVEDRGGRQDTQYF	TGCAGCGTTGAAGATCGCGGGGGGAGGCAAGATACGCAGTATTTT
TRBV20-1	many	TRBJ2-3	NA	CSARGQGSINTQYF	TGCAGTGCTAGGGGGCAGGGGTCAATTAATACGCAGTATTTT
TRBV7-2	few	TRBJ2-7	NA	CASSLRRGPYEQYF	TGTGCCAGCAGTCTGAGACGGGGTCCTTACGAGCAGTACTTC
TRBV11-1	NA	TRBJ1-2	NA	CASSSAQTAELANYGYTF	TGTGCCAGCAGCTCAGCCCAGACTGCGGAGTTAGCTAACTATGGCTACACCTTC
TRBV7-9	NA	TRBJ1-2	NA	CASSLTTGSDYGYTF	TGTGCCAGCAGCTTAACCACAGGCTCCGACTATGGCTACACCTTC
TRBV29-1	NA	TRBJ2-5	NA	CSVEEVHRRGQTQYF	TGCAGCGTTGAAGAGGTTCATCGAAGGGGTCAGACCCAGTACTTC
TRBV29-1	many	TRBJ2-1	NA	CSVDRGKFDEQFF	TGCAGCGTTGACAGGGGTAAATTCGATGAGCAGTTCTTC
TRBV7-9	NA	TRBJ2-2	TRBD1	CASSTMGQVRTGELFF	TGTGCCAGCAGCACTATGGGACAGGTCCGAACCGGGGAGCTGTTTTTT
TRBV18	many	TRBJ1-5	TRBD1	CASSKGATPQHF	TGTGCCAGCTCCAAGGGGGCTACGCCCCAGCATTTT
TRBV4-3	many	TRBJ1-6	NA	CASSTDRSSYNSPLHF	TGCGCCAGCAGCACAGACAGGAGCTCCTATAATTCACCCCTCCACTTT
TRBV10-2	once	TRBJ2-7	NA	CASSDTLTQYF	TGCGCCAGCAGTGATACCCTGACGCAGTACTTC
TRBV7-6	few	TRBJ2-1	NA	CASTSGTGQFF	TGTGCCAGCACGTCCGGGACGGGGCAGTTCTTC
TRBV6-5	NA	TRBJ1-1	NA	CASSYSQVGALNTEAFF	TGTGCCAGCAGTTACTCCCAAGTCGGGGCCCTGAACACTGAAGCTTTCTTT
TRBV6-2/TRBV6-3	few	TRBJ2-5	NA	CASSYQAVQETQYF	TGTGCCAGCAGTTACCAGGCAGTACAAGAGACCCAGTACTTC
TRBV27	NA	TRBJ2-7	NA	CASSWGGGGTYEQYF	TGTGCCAGCAGTTGGGGCGGAGGAGGGACCTACGAGCAGTACTTC